These 7 T cell receptor beta chains share one sample of origin, sequenced in a study of T cells in Graves' hyperthyroidism and ophthalmopathy. The investigators amplified TCR beta CDR3 regions from RNA transcripts. A set of HTBI primers served as the primers for a first-round RT-PCR of the TCR CDR3. MiXCR, run by TCRdb on the multiplex PCR reads, gives a single entry per CDR3 protein. The sample has a few hundred thousand distinct CDR3 sequences, roughly 15% seen once. Sequencing was done on a sample of blood. These receptors were obtained from a woman aged 40 to 55 with Graves' hyperthyroidism that later progressed to Graves' ophthalmopathy.

There are many counts of this clonotype. The V and J genes are TRBV10-3 and TRBJ2-3, with TRBD2 identical over 12 bases. The CDR3 length is 16 residues. CDR1 and CDR2 from the germline V gene are ENHRY and SYGVKD. Germline trimming cut 2 bases from V and 0 bases from J; bases unmatched to any gene: 0. The CDR3 loop reads CAISEGTSGSTDTQYF. Here the CDR3 DNA reads TGTGCCATCAGTGAGGGGACTAGCGGGAGCACAGATACGCAGTATTTT.

There are many counts of this clonotype. The rearrangement links TRBV15 to TRBJ2-7; D remains unclear. The germline gives CDR1 LNHNV, CDR2 YYDKDF (reference sequence). V was shortened by 0 bases and J by 6 bases, with 12 bases between the two germline ends. This CDR3 is 14 amino acids long. CDR3: CATSREAGVSEQYF. The CDR3 nucleotides are TGTGCCACCAGCAGAGAGGCAGGAGTCTCCGAGCAGTACTTC.

This clonotype was counted many times. The J gene is TRBJ1-1, the V gene TRBV6-5, with a possible D match to TRBD1 (5 bases). The V gene's germline CDR1 is MNHEY and CDR2 SVGAGI. Deletions cut 0 bases from V and 5 bases from J, with 10 bases between. There are 14 residues in the CDR3. The CDR3 sequence: CASSYSGDRTEAFF. In DNA form, the CDR3 reads TGTGCCAGCAGTTACTCAGGGGACCGAACTGAAGCTTTCTTT.

This clonotype turned up a few times. This sequence joins TRBV19 and TRBJ2-1; perhaps TRBD1 as D (6 bases). Germline CDR1 LNHDA, CDR2 SQIVND (reference sequence). V dropped 1 base and J dropped 1 base, with 26 bases sitting between them. This CDR3 is 21 amino acids long. The CDR3 DNA is TGTGCCAGTAGTATAGGCCCGAGGGGGTGGTCGATACAGAGGTCCTACAATGAGCAGTTCTTC. As protein: CASSIGPRGWSIQRSYNEQFF.

The table lists this clonotype with a few counts. This may arise from a read error, as a much more abundant clone is one base away. The rearrangement links TRBV18 to TRBJ1-6, with D possibly being TRBD1 (5 bases). The CDR3 runs to 14 residues. The germline CDR1 and CDR2 sequences are KGHSH and LQKENI. The CDR3 sequence is CVSSAGRTNSPLHF. The DNA of the CDR3 is TGTGTCAGCTCTGCAGGGAGAACAAATTCACCCCTCCACTTT.

V is TRBV6-2 or TRBV6-3 and J is TRBJ2-2; maybe TRBD2 (6 bases). The V end lost 7 bases, the J end lost 7 bases, and 16 bases lay between the germline ends. In germline, CDR1 is MNHEY, CDR2 SVGEGT. The CDR3 loop spans 14 amino acids. The CDR3 loop is CASKNGEVYGELFF. As DNA, the CDR3 is TGTGCCAGCAAAAATGGGGAGGTCTACGGGGAGCTGTTTTTT.

The chain recombines TRBV9 with TRBJ2-2; 8 nucleotides line up with TRBD2. CDR1 SGDLS and CDR2 YYNGEE come from the germline V gene. This CDR3 is 17 amino acids long. Trimming took 4 bases from V and 4 from J; bases not matched to a gene: 12. The CDR3 DNA is TGTGCCAGCAGCCACCCACGGGAGCGGGAGCCCACCGGGGAGCTGTTTTTT. Translating gives CASSHPREREPTGELFF.